This entry is about one TCR beta chain. Per the original data handling: Reference gene primer amplification yielded estimated nucleated cell counts. Profiling relied on immunoSEQ multiplex PCR, and the TCRdb table lists in-frame clones only, not all of them. D and trimming come from the DNA, and the V and J calls and clone size come from that table. The sample carries some 250,000 clones, 80% to 90% recorded once. The sample belongs to a study of blood T cell repertoires in COVID-19. Turning to the study itself: COVID-19 samples collected from the United States, Italy and Spain covered acute and convalescent phases. Sample material is recorded as cDNA or gDNA derived from T cells, B-cell-depleted T cells, or PBMCs.

Germline V lookup: CDR1 SGHAT, CDR2 FQDESV (reference sequence). V was trimmed by 5 bases and J by 1 base, leaving 11 bases between them. The CDR3 spans 14 residues. This receptor was identified in an elderly man with acute or convalescent COVID-19. This rearrangement joins TRBV11-1 to TRBJ2-5; D uncertain. The sample consisted of peripheral blood. The chain's CDR3 is CASSPSRRQETQYF. CDR3 bases: TGTGCCAGCAGCCCATCCAGGCGCCAAGAGACCCAGTACTTC.